This is a list of T cell receptor beta chains from one sample in a study of blood T cell repertoires in COVID-19. The protocol was immunoSEQ multiplex PCR, while the TCRdb copy is restricted to in-frame clones and leaves out a portion. In the table there are about 300,000 clones, about nine tenths of which are singletons. Sample: peripheral blood. The receptor set was obtained from a woman aged 30 to 39 with COVID-19, enrolled during active disease. CDR3s leave out the opening cysteine and the closing phenylalanine or tryptophan. Each record gives: J gene, clone size, V gene, CDR3 protein. Not every row has a clone size; where given, it reads once, few, many or a size class.

J gene: TRBJ1-1
clone size: NA
V gene: TRBV9
CDR3 protein: ASSVAGPTEAF

J gene: TRBJ1-3
clone size: NA
V gene: TRBV5-4
CDR3 protein: ASSLGQGASSGNTIY

J gene: TRBJ2-5
clone size: NA
V gene: TRBV7-2
CDR3 protein: ASSRDRGFGETQY

J gene: TRBJ1-1
clone size: NA
V gene: TRBV6-2/TRBV6-3
CDR3 protein: ASSYWAGNTEAF

J gene: TRBJ1-6
clone size: NA
V gene: TRBV4-1
CDR3 protein: ASSYIGGALH

J gene: TRBJ2-2
clone size: NA
V gene: TRBV20-1
CDR3 protein: SASKGTGELF

J gene: TRBJ2-3
clone size: NA
V gene: TRBV27
CDR3 protein: ASSSGIGSGGDTQY

J gene: TRBJ2-5
clone size: NA
V gene: TRBV5-6
CDR3 protein: ASSLVSALERQETQY

J gene: TRBJ1-2
clone size: NA
V gene: TRBV20-1
CDR3 protein: SARSGYGYT

J gene: TRBJ1-1
clone size: once
V gene: TRBV25-1
CDR3 protein: ASVQQGYGTEAF

J gene: TRBJ1-1
clone size: NA
V gene: TRBV2
CDR3 protein: ASSQRGHRRTEAF

J gene: TRBJ2-4
clone size: NA
V gene: TRBV10-2
CDR3 protein: ASRTLTGSDIQY

J gene: TRBJ1-5
clone size: NA
V gene: TRBV27
CDR3 protein: ASSPRTGGLDSNQPQH

J gene: TRBJ1-2
clone size: NA
V gene: TRBV19
CDR3 protein: ASDGQGWYGYT

J gene: TRBJ2-1
clone size: NA
V gene: TRBV7-9
CDR3 protein: ASTKRAGSDEQF

J gene: TRBJ1-2
clone size: NA
V gene: TRBV28
CDR3 protein: ASSFHRGTAGNGYT

J gene: TRBJ2-1
clone size: NA
V gene: TRBV4-3
CDR3 protein: ASSQEGGWDEQF

J gene: TRBJ2-2
clone size: once
V gene: TRBV6-5
CDR3 protein: ASKLATNTGELF

J gene: TRBJ2-3
clone size: NA
V gene: TRBV19
CDR3 protein: ASRGTPGRVDTQY

J gene: TRBJ1-4
clone size: NA
V gene: TRBV10-3
CDR3 protein: AIRAGQATNEKLF

J gene: TRBJ1-2
clone size: NA
V gene: TRBV7-9
CDR3 protein: ASSPTGTGYT

J gene: TRBJ1-3
clone size: NA
V gene: TRBV3-1/TRBV3-2
CDR3 protein: ASSQDPVNSGNTIY

J gene: TRBJ1-5
clone size: NA
V gene: TRBV3-1/TRBV3-2
CDR3 protein: ASSPNLRNQPQH

J gene: TRBJ1-2
clone size: NA
V gene: TRBV2
CDR3 protein: ASGRLRYGYT

J gene: TRBJ1-3
clone size: NA
V gene: TRBV19
CDR3 protein: ASSTSDGDSGNTIY

J gene: TRBJ1-1
clone size: once
V gene: TRBV5-4
CDR3 protein: ASSLRQGNTEAF

J gene: TRBJ2-1
clone size: NA
V gene: TRBV29-1
CDR3 protein: SVVLRGSYNEQF

J gene: TRBJ1-3
clone size: NA
V gene: TRBV19
CDR3 protein: ASSILGRSSSGNTIY

J gene: TRBJ1-3
clone size: NA
V gene: TRBV6-5
CDR3 protein: ASQDPRISGNTIY

J gene: TRBJ1-5
clone size: NA
V gene: TRBV9
CDR3 protein: ASSVTTGSAEPQH

J gene: TRBJ2-5
clone size: NA
V gene: TRBV5-1
CDR3 protein: ASSMRGGQETQY

J gene: TRBJ2-7
clone size: few
V gene: TRBV4-1
CDR3 protein: ASTPRGEPGSYEQY

J gene: TRBJ1-5
clone size: once
V gene: TRBV30
CDR3 protein: AWSTGQGGQPQH

J gene: TRBJ2-2
clone size: NA
V gene: TRBV7-3
CDR3 protein: ASSRRQGAAGELF

J gene: TRBJ1-5
clone size: few
V gene: TRBV11-2
CDR3 protein: ASSPGTGVSAASQPQH

J gene: TRBJ2-4
clone size: NA
V gene: TRBV19
CDR3 protein: ATRGTGIAKNIQY

J gene: TRBJ1-6
clone size: once
V gene: TRBV7-8
CDR3 protein: ASSLPTGVNSPLH

J gene: TRBJ1-1
clone size: NA
V gene: TRBV28
CDR3 protein: ASRETGVNTEAF

J gene: TRBJ1-4
clone size: NA
V gene: TRBV15
CDR3 protein: ATSRETGSKEKLF

J gene: TRBJ1-1
clone size: NA
V gene: TRBV7-8
CDR3 protein: ASGGAYDEAF

J gene: TRBJ1-1
clone size: NA
V gene: TRBV28
CDR3 protein: ASTLGGGGYTEAF

J gene: TRBJ1-2
clone size: NA
V gene: TRBV6-1
CDR3 protein: ASSEFANSHYGYT

J gene: TRBJ2-3
clone size: NA
V gene: TRBV5-1
CDR3 protein: ASSLDRGDTQY

J gene: TRBJ1-1
clone size: NA
V gene: TRBV29-1
CDR3 protein: SVEGKGAGDEAF

J gene: TRBJ1-1
clone size: NA
V gene: TRBV7-9
CDR3 protein: ASSSGTGLNTEAF

J gene: TRBJ1-1
clone size: NA
V gene: TRBV5-8
CDR3 protein: ASSLLVGAAGEAF

J gene: TRBJ2-1
clone size: once
V gene: TRBV6-5
CDR3 protein: ASSYSRGYEQF

J gene: TRBJ1-2
clone size: NA
V gene: TRBV7-2
CDR3 protein: ASSRPGEGGYT

J gene: TRBJ2-7
clone size: NA
V gene: TRBV6-5
CDR3 protein: ASSLRQAFYEQY

J gene: TRBJ2-1
clone size: NA
V gene: TRBV24-1
CDR3 protein: ATSDTQGGSYNEQF

J gene: TRBJ1-5
clone size: NA
V gene: TRBV19
CDR3 protein: ASETGGSNQPQH

J gene: TRBJ2-5
clone size: NA
V gene: TRBV18
CDR3 protein: ASSLPGLAGGQETQY

J gene: TRBJ1-3
clone size: NA
V gene: TRBV27
CDR3 protein: ASSLNRGRGNTIY

J gene: TRBJ2-5
clone size: NA
V gene: TRBV6-2/TRBV6-3
CDR3 protein: ASSYFSGGYLETQY

J gene: TRBJ2-3
clone size: NA
V gene: TRBV7-9
CDR3 protein: ASSSHIADTQY